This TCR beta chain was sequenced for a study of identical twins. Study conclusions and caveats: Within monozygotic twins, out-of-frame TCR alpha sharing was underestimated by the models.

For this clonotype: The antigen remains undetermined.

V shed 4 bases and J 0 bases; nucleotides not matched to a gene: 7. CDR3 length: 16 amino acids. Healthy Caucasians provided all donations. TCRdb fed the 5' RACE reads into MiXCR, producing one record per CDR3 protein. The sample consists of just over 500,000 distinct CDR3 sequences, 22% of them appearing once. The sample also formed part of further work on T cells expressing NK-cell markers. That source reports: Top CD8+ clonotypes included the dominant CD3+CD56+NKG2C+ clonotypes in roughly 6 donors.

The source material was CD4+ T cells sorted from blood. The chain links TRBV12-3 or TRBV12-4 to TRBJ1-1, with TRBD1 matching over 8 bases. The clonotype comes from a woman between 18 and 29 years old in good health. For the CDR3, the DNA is TGTGCCAGCAGTTCGAGGGGACAGGCTATGAACACTGAAGCTTTCTTT. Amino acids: CASSSRGQAMNTEAFF.